This entry concerns a single T cell receptor (beta chain). Its antigen is as yet unknown. The source of the sample is a study of T-cell memory formation after mild COVID-19. On the study more broadly: TCR clusters were mostly confined to one donor each.

Unmatched junction bases numbered 14, after V lost 0 bases and J lost 0 bases. The CDR3 loop spans 19 amino acids. The germline V gene encodes CDR1 DFQATT and CDR2 SNEGSKA (reference sequence). Points from the study as a whole: Clones that contracted clustered mainly in CM and EM if CD4+ and in EMRA if CD8+.

Amplification by 5'RACE using constant-segment primers produced TCR alpha and TCR beta cDNA libraries that carried sample barcodes and UMIs. From the 5' RACE reads, TCRdb called clonotypes with MiXCR, one entry per CDR3 protein. This repertoire shows a few hundred thousand distinct CDR3 sequences, 19% found once; its top ten account for around a fifth. This TCR came from a man aged 18 to 30 who had mild COVID-19 (a few samples of this study predate the infection). Cell type and time point are not known. The chain recombines TRBV20-1 with TRBJ2-3; TRBD2 aligns across 8 bases. Sequences were obtained from PBMCs or a T cell subset sorted from them (not recorded which). CDR3 in DNA: TGCAGTGCTAGAGATACAGACAGGTCTCAGCGGGAGAGCACAGATACGCAGTATTTT. Translating gives CSARDTDRSQRESTDTQYF.